Below are 30 T cell receptor beta chains sequenced from a single sample in a study of shared clonotypes between healthy human individuals. The repertoire was sequenced with immunoSEQ multiplex PCR; TCRdb's copy has only in-frame clones and lacks some. The repertoire holds some 2,000,000 clones, with approximately 94% as singletons. Sequences were obtained from naive CD4+ T cells sorted from blood. The subset: CD45RA+ positively selected. All receptors come from a man aged 18 to 35 in good health.

V is TRBV10-3 and J is TRBJ2-3; D possibly matches TRBD1 or TRBD2 (5 bases each). In germline, CDR1 is ENHRY, CDR2 SYGVKD. Trimming stripped 11 bases from V and 2 bases from J, with 17 bases between. This CDR3 has 14 amino acids. This CDR3 is CAVRPGTDTDTQYF. Written as DNA, the CDR3 is TGTGCCGTTAGACCCGGGACGGACACAGATACGCAGTATTTT.

In the case of this clone: This same CDR3 is encoded by further DNA sequences in the sample. The V call is TRBV5-1, the J call TRBJ2-5; D gene uncertain. CDR1 is SGHRS and CDR2 is YFSETQ in the germline V gene. V was clipped by 4 bases and J by 2 bases, with 6 bases between them. This CDR3 spans 12 amino acids. The CDR3, as DNA: TGCGCCAGCAGCCGCCCACAAGAGACCCAGTACTTC. It is translated as CASSRPQETQYF.

V is TRBV5-1 and J is TRBJ1-1; 8 bases are a match to TRBD1. V was pared by 0 bases and J by 6 bases, with 7 bases of the junction left unmatched. Germline V CDR1 and CDR2: SGHRS, YFSETQ. The CDR3 has 15 residues. The CDR3 spells CASSLDRGKKPEAFF. The CDR3 coding sequence is TGCGCCAGCAGCTTGGACAGGGGGAAAAAACCTGAAGCTTTCTTT.

The chain links TRBV6-6 to TRBJ2-3, with TRBD1 identical over 7 bases. The CDR3 sequence is 14 residues long. Unmatched junction bases numbered 11, after V lost 6 bases and J lost 8 bases. Germline-derived CDR1 and CDR2 are MNHNY and SVGAGI (reference sequence). The CDR3 loop reads CASSRGQAASTQYF. CDR3 DNA: TGTGCCAGCAGCCGCGGACAGGCGGCTAGTACGCAGTATTTT.

This chain uses TRBV7-3 with TRBJ2-2; 10 nucleotides align to TRBD1. This CDR3 has 17 residues. Germline-derived CDR1 and CDR2 are SGHTA and FQGTGA. J gave up 6 bases and V 5 bases, and 12 bases lay outside the gene matches. CDR3 protein: CASSLTRDRGRSGELFF. Written as DNA, the CDR3 is TGTGCCAGCAGCCTCACCCGGGACAGGGGAAGATCCGGGGAGCTGTTTTTT.

Notes on this clone: The same CDR3 is also encoded by other DNA sequences in this sample. The V gene is TRBV7-2, the J gene TRBJ1-5, with D uncertain. Germline V gene data show CDR1 as SGHTA and CDR2 as FQGNSA. The ends were cut back, 1 base at V and 0 bases at J, with 7 bases in the middle. The length of the CDR3 is 15 residues. CDR3 protein: CASSLVGNSNQPQHF. As DNA, the CDR3 is TGTGCCAGCAGCTTAGTAGGGAATAGCAATCAGCCCCAGCATTTT.

The chain has TRBV2 and TRBJ1-2; no clear D. Germline V gene data show CDR1 as SNHLY and CDR2 as FYNNEI. This CDR3 has 11 amino acids. With 8 bases removed from V and 3 bases from J, the gap between germline ends came to 7 bases. CDR3 DNA: TGTGCCAGCGGGATGGACTATGGCTACACCTTC. The encoded protein is CASGMDYGYTF.

V gene TRBV27 combines with J gene TRBJ2-1, with 15 bases identical to TRBD2. The CDR3 is 16 residues long. Germline-derived CDR1 and CDR2 are MNHEY and SMNVEV (reference sequence). V was clipped by 6 bases and J by 7 bases; unmatched bases: 7. The CDR3 nucleotides are TGTGCCAGCAGGAGGACTAGCGGGAGGGCCTTGAATGAGCAGTTCTTC. Translation: CASRRTSGRALNEQFF.

The gene calls are TRBV13 and TRBJ1-2, with no clear D. Trimming stripped 6 bases from V and 8 bases from J, with 19 bases between. The CDR3 covers 14 residues. The V gene's germline CDR1 is PRHDT and CDR2 FYEKMQ (reference sequence). The CDR3 DNA reads TGTGCCAGCAGGCTCAGTGGTGCGGGGTTGGGCTACACCTTC. Residues: CASRLSGAGLGYTF.

V gene TRBV5-4 combines with J gene TRBJ1-2; the D is unclear. The germline V and J ends were trimmed by 3 bases and 10 bases, with 16 bases remaining between them. Germline CDR1 is SGHNT and CDR2 is YYREEE (reference sequence). This CDR3 comprises 13 residues. Here the CDR3 DNA reads TGTGCCAGCAGCTCTTCCGGGAAGTATTCCTACACCTTC. Its protein is CASSSSGKYSYTF.

This chain joins TRBV6-1 and TRBJ1-5; D gene unclear. The CDR3 sequence is 12 residues long. From germline, CDR1 is MNHNS and CDR2 SASEGT. The V gene lost 4 bases and the J gene lost 6 bases, with 7 bases spanning the gap. CDR3 sequence reads: CASSGLGQPQHF. For the CDR3, the DNA is TGTGCCAGCAGTGGGCTGGGTCAGCCCCAGCATTTT.

The chain is built from TRBV12-5 and TRBJ2-4, with D uncertain. The V gene's germline CDR1 is LGHNT and CDR2 FRNRAP. The CDR3 loop spans 10 amino acids. Trimming took off 7 bases at V and 6 bases at J, with 4 bases between the two ends. CDR3 sequence (DNA): TGTGCTAGTGCTGGAAACATTCAGTACTTC. It is translated as CASAGNIQYF. Full variable domain (rest looked up from reference TRBV12-5 and TRBJ2-4): DARVTQTPRHKVTEMGQEVTMRCQPILGHNTVFWYRQTMMQGLELLAYFRNRAPLDDSGMPKDRFSAEMPDATLATLKIQPSEPRDSAVYFCASAGNIQYFGAGTRLSVL.

The V and J genes are TRBV12-5 and TRBJ2-3, with TRBD2 matching over 15 bases. The germline CDR1 and CDR2 sequences are LGHNT and FRNRAP. The V and J ends lost 2 bases and 6 bases, in that order; junction bases with no gene match: 6. This CDR3 has 17 amino acids. The CDR3 nucleotides read TGTGCTAGTGGTTTGCGGACTAGCGGGAGGGCCCCCGATACGCAGTATTTT. It is translated as CASGLRTSGRAPDTQYF.

The chain has TRBV4-2 and TRBJ1-1, with D maybe TRBD1 (6 bases). The CDR3 runs 14 residues. The V and J ends lost 8 bases and 3 bases respectively, with 16 bases between them. Per germline, CDR1 LGHNA and CDR2 YNFKEQ. Here the CDR3 reads CASCPRTADTEAFF. CDR3 in DNA: TGTGCCAGCTGTCCGAGGACAGCTGACACTGAAGCTTTCTTT.

This chain connects TRBV5-1 to TRBJ2-1, with D unclear. CDR3 length: 13 residues. Germline V gives CDR1 SGHRS, CDR2 YFSETQ. Trimming cost V 4 bases and J 4 bases, with 9 bases left between them. CDR3 bases: TGCGCCAGCAGCGCGGACGGTTACAATGAGCAGTTCTTC. It encodes CASSADGYNEQFF.

V gene TRBV7-2 combines with J gene TRBJ2-3; D possibly corresponds to TRBD2 (6 bases). Germline V gene lookup returns CDR1 SGHTA and CDR2 FQGNSA. The CDR3 extends over 14 amino acids. Trimming left V 0 bases short and J 4 bases short, with 8 bases between. CDR3 sequence (DNA): TGTGCCAGCAGCTTAGCGGCTAGCGCAGATACGCAGTATTTT. This translates into CASSLAASADTQYF.

The V call is TRBV6-1, the J call TRBJ2-2; D remains unclear. The V end lost 4 bases, the J end lost 2 bases, and 8 bases lay between the germline ends. CDR1 is MNHNS and CDR2 is SASEGT in the germline V gene. The CDR3 contains 14 residues. As DNA, the CDR3 is TGTGCCAGCAGTGTGGCGGAAAACACCGGGGAGCTGTTTTTT. Translated, it gives CASSVAENTGELFF.

The chain recombines TRBV10-2 with TRBJ2-6; 8 bases fit TRBD1. The CDR3 length is 16 residues. Germline V gene data show CDR1 as WSHSY and CDR2 as SAAADI. The V segment lost 8 bases and the J segment 0 bases; nucleotides outside the gene matches: 6. CDR3 coding DNA: TGCGCCAGCCCCGGGACAGGTCTCTCTGGGGCCAACGTCCTGACTTTC. Translation: CASPGTGLSGANVLTF.

The chain uses TRBV5-6 and TRBJ1-1; no reliable D call. The CDR3 has 16 residues. Germline loops: CDR1 SGHDT, CDR2 YYEEEE. V was clipped by 4 bases and J by 0 bases, with 16 bases between them. CDR3: CASSPWRQVMNTEAFF. The CDR3 nucleotides read TGTGCCAGCAGCCCCTGGAGGCAGGTCATGAACACTGAAGCTTTCTTT.

This clone was picked up a small number of times. The chain joins TRBV19 to TRBJ1-5; perhaps TRBD1 as D (6 bases). Trimming removed 7 bases at V and 3 bases at J, with 13 bases between. CDR3 size: 14 residues. The germline gives CDR1 LNHDA, CDR2 SQIVND (reference sequence). CDR3 in amino acids: CASKVQGNNQPQHF. In DNA, the CDR3 is TGTGCCAGTAAGGTACAGGGAAACAATCAGCCCCAGCATTTT.

The chain links TRBV5-1 to TRBJ2-2, with 8 positions matching TRBD2. The CDR3 extends over 14 amino acids. The V and J ends lost 8 bases and 0 bases, in that order; junction bases with no gene match: 3. Germline values: CDR1 SGHRS, CDR2 YFSETQ. CDR3 sequence reads: CASTGGTNTGELFF. CDR3 coding DNA: TGCGCCAGTACGGGAGGGACGAACACCGGGGAGCTGTTTTTT.

The chain employs TRBV20-1 and TRBJ2-7; no firm D call. Trimming took 5 bases from V and 5 from J, leaving 10 bases between them. The germline CDR1 and CDR2 sequences are DFQATT and SNEGSKA (reference sequence). This CDR3 contains 11 residues. This CDR3 reads CSAGPSHEQYF. The CDR3 DNA reads TGCAGTGCTGGGCCATCCCACGAGCAGTACTTC.

The V and J genes are TRBV28 and TRBJ2-5; 8 bases are a match to TRBD2. The germline V gene has CDR1 MDHEN and CDR2 SYDVKM. V lost 3 bases and J lost 9; bases outside the gene matches: 15. This CDR3 spans 16 amino acids. The CDR3 is CASSFTVSGGPLAQYF. The DNA of the CDR3 is TGTGCCAGCAGTTTTACCGTTTCGGGGGGGCCTTTGGCCCAGTACTTC.

This chain connects TRBV19 to TRBJ1-1, with a possible D match to TRBD1 (5 bases). CDR3 length: 16 residues. Germline CDR1 reads LNHDA; CDR2 reads SQIVND (reference sequence). V gave up 3 bases and J gave up 6 bases, with 20 bases separating them. For the CDR3, the DNA is TGTGCCAGTAGTATCCTTTTACTCGGGGGACTGGCTGAAGCTTTCTTT. This sequence encodes CASSILLLGGLAEAFF.

The chain recombines TRBV19 with TRBJ2-2; perhaps TRBD2 as D (6 bases). The CDR3 has 13 residues. Between the trimmed V and J ends, which lost 4 bases and 6 bases, there was a span of 9 bases. Germline CDR1 is LNHDA and CDR2 is SQIVND (reference sequence). The CDR3 loop reads CASSRGVPGELFF. The CDR3 nucleotides are TGTGCCAGTAGTAGGGGGGTACCCGGGGAGCTGTTTTTT.

The CDR3 DNA is TGTGCCAGCTCACTCCGGGACGGAATTAATTCACCCCTCCACTTT. Its translation is CASSLRDGINSPLHF. The V call is TRBV18, the J call TRBJ1-6; TRBD1 is a possible D gene (5 bases). This CDR3 has 15 amino acids. Germline V gene sequence: CDR1 KGHSH, CDR2 LQKENI. Trimming removed 4 bases at V and 6 bases at J, with 13 bases between.

V and J are TRBV30 and TRBJ2-5, with D unresolved. The CDR3 length is 12 residues. Germline values: CDR1 GTSNPN, CDR2 SVGIG (reference sequence). The V gene lost 1 base and the J gene lost 4 bases, with 7 bases spanning the gap. The CDR3, as DNA: TGTGCCTGGAGTGCCCTCTCAGAGACCCAGTACTTC. Encoded protein: CAWSALSETQYF.

The V and J genes are TRBV6-5 and TRBJ1-2, with 7 bases matching TRBD1. CDR1 and CDR2 (germline): MNHEY, SVGAGI. The length of the CDR3 is 15 residues. V trimming: 4 bases; J trimming: 7 bases; junction bases outside the gene matches: 12. The CDR3 DNA sequence: TGTGCCAGCAGTTGGACGCAAACAGGGGTTGGTGGCTACACCTTC. This gives the protein CASSWTQTGVGGYTF.

On this clone: Its ends do not fully match the called genes, so a read error is possible. The gene calls are TRBV7-9 and TRBJ2-1; D gene uncertain. Germline loops: CDR1 SEHNR, CDR2 FQNEAQ (reference sequence). The CDR3 runs to 14 residues. The CDR3 sequence is CASSLGTNNNQQFF. The CDR3, as DNA: TGTGCCAGCAGCTTAGGGACCAACAACAATCAGCAGTTCTTC.

The CDR3 protein is CASSPTSGLRSYEQYF. The CDR3, as DNA: TGTGCCAGCTCACCAACCTCGGGACTCCGCTCCTACGAGCAGTACTTC. The chain couples TRBV18 to TRBJ2-7, with a tentative D call TRBD2 (6 bases). The CDR3 spans 16 residues. V was shortened by 2 bases and J by 0 bases, with 14 bases between the two germline ends. Germline V lookup: CDR1 KGHSH, CDR2 LQKENI.